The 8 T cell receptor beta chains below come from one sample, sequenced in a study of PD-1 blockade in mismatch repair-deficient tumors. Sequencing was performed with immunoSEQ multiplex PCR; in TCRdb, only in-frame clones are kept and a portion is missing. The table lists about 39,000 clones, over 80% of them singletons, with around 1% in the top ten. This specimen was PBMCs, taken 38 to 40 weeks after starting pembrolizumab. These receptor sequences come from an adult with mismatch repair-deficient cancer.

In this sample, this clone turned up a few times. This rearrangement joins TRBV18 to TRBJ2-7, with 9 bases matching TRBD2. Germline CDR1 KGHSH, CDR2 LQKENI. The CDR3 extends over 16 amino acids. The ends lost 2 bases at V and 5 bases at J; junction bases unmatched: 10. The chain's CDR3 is CASSPSNSGSRHEQYF. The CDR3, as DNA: TGTGCCAGCTCACCATCTAATAGCGGGAGTAGGCACGAGCAGTACTTC.

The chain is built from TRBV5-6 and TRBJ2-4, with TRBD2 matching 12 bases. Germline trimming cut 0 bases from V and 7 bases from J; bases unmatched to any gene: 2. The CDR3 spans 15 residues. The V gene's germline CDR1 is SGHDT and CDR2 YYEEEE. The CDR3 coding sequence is TGTGCCAGCAGCTTGGGTCTAGCGGGGGGGAACATTCAGTACTTC. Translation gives CASSLGLAGGNIQYF.

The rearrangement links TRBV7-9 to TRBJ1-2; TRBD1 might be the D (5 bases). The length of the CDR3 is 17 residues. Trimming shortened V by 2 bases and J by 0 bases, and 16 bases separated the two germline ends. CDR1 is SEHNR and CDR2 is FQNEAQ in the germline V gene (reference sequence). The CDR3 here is CASSLLVRGPANYGYTF. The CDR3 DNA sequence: TGTGCCAGCAGCTTACTGGTTAGGGGCCCTGCTAACTATGGCTACACCTTC.

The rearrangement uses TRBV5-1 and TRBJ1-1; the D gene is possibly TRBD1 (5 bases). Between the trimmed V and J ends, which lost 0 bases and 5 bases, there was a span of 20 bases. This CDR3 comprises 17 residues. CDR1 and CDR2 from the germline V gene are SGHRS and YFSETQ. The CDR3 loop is CASSLVSGEGSSTEAFF. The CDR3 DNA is TGCGCCAGCAGCTTGGTTTCGGGGGAGGGGTCTTCGACTGAAGCTTTCTTT.

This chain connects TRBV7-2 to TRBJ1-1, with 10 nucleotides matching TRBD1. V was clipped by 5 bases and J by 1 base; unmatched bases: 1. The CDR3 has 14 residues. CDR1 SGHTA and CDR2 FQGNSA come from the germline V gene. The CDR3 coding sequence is TGTGCCAGCAGCCGGGACAGGGGGAACACTGAAGCTTTCTTT. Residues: CASSRDRGNTEAFF.

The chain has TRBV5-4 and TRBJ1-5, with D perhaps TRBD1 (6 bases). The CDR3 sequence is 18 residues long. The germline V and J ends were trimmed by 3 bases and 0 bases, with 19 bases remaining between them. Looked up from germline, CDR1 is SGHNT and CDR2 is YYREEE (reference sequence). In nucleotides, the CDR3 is TGTGCCAGCAGCTACAGGACAGCCAGAACCCATAGCAATCAGCCCCAGCATTTT. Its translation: CASSYRTARTHSNQPQHF.

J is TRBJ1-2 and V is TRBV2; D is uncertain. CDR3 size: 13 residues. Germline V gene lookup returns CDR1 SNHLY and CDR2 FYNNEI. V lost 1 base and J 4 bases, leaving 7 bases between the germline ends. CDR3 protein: CASSEDAVYGYTF. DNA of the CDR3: TGTGCCAGCAGTGAAGACGCAGTCTATGGCTACACCTTC.

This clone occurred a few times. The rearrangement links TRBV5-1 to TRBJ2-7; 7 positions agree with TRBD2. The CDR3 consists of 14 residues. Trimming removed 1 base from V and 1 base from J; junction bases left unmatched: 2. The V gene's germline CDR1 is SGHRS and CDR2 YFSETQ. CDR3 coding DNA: TGCGCCAGCAGCTTGAGAGCGGGATCCTACGAGCAGTACTTC. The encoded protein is CASSLRAGSYEQYF.